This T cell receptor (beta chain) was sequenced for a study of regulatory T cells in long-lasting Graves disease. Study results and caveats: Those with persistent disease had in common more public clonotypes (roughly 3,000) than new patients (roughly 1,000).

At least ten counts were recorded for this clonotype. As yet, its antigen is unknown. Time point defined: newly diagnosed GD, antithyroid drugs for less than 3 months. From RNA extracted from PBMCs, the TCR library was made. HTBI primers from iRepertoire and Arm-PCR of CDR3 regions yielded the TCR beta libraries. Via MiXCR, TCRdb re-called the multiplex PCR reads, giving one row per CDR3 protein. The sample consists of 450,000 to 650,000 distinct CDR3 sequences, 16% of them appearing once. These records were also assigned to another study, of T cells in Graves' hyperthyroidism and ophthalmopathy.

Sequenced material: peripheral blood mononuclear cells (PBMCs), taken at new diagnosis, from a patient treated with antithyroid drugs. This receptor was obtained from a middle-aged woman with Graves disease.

The CDR3 DNA sequence: TGTGCCAGCAGCTTCGTAGGCTATAACTATGGCTACACCTTC. It yields the protein CASSFVGYNYGYTF. V is TRBV5-6 and J is TRBJ1-2; D is unclear. V shed 2 bases and J shed 1 base, with 9 bases lying between them. The germline V gene has CDR1 SGHDT and CDR2 YYEEEE. The CDR3 consists of 14 residues.